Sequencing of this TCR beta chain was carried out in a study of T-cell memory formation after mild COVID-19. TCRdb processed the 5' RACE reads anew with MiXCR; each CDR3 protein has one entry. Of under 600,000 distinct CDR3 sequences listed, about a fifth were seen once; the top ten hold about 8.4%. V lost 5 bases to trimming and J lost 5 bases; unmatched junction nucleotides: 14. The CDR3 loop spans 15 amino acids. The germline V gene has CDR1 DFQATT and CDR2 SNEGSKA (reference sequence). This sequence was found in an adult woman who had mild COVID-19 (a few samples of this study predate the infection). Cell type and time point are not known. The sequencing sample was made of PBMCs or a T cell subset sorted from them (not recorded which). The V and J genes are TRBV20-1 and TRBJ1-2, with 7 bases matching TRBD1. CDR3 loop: CSALRKGGAGYGYTF. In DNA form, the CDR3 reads TGCAGTGCTTTAAGGAAAGGGGGCGCAGGGTATGGCTACACCTTC.